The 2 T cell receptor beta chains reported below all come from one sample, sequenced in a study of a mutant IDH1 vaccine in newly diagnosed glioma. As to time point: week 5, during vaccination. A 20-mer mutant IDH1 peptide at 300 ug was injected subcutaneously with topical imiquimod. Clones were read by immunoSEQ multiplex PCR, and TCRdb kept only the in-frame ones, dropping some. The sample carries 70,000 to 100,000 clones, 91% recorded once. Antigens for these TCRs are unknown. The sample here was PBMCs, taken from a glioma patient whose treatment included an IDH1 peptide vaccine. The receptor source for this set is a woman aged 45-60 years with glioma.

In DNA, the CDR3 is TGTGCCAGCAGCCCCCGACTCACCTCGACTGAAGCTTTCTTT. Amino acids: CASSPRLTSTEAFF. This chain uses TRBV9 with TRBJ1-1; no firm D call. CDR3 length equals 14 residues. Germline CDR1 SGDLS, CDR2 YYNGEE. V lost 4 bases and J lost 5, with 15 bases in between.

CDR3 bases: TGTGCCAGCTCACCAGGGGAGGACTATGGCTACACCTTC. This codes for CASSPGEDYGYTF. The chain couples TRBV18 to TRBJ1-2; D gene ambiguous. The CDR3 has 13 residues. V gave up 2 bases and J gave up 3 bases, with 7 bases separating them. CDR1 is KGHSH and CDR2 is LQKENI in the germline V gene.